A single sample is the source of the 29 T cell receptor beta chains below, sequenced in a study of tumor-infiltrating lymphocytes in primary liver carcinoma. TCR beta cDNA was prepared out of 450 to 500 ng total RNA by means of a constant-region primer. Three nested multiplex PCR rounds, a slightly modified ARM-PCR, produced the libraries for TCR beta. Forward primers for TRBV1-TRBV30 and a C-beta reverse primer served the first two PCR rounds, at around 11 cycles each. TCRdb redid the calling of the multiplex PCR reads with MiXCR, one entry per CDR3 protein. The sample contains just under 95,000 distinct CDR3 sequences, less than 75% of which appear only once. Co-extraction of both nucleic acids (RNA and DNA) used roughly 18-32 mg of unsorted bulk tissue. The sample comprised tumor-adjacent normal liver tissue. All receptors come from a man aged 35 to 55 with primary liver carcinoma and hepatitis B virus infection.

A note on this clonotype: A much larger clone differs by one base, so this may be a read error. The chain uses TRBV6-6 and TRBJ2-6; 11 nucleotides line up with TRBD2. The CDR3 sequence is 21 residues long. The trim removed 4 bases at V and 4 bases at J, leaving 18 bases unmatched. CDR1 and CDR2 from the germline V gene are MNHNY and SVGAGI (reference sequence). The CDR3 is CASSCGLSGLAGGRGANVLTF. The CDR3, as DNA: TGTGCCAGCAGTTGCGGCTTGAGCGGACTAGCGGGTGGCAGGGGGGCCAACGTCCTGACTTTC.

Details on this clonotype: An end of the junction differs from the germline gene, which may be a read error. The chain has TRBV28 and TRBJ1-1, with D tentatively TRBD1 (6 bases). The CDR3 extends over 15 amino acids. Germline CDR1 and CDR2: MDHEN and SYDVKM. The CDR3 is CASIPATGGDTETFF. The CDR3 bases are TGTGCCAGCATTCCCGCTACGGGGGGGGACACTGAAACTTTCTTT.

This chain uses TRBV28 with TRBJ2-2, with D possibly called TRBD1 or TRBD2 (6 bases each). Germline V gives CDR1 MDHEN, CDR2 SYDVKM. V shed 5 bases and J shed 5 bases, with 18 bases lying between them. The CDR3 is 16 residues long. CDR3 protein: CASSGGQQGLTGELFF. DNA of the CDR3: TGTGCCAGCAGTGGGGGTCAACAGGGACTTACCGGGGAGCTGTTTTTT.

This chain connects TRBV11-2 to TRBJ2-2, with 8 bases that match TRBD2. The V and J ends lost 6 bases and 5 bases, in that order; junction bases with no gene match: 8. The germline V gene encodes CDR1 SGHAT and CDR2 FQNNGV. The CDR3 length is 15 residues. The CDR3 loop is CASSPSGWVTGELFF. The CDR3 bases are TGTGCCAGCAGTCCTAGCGGGTGGGTAACCGGGGAGCTGTTTTTT.

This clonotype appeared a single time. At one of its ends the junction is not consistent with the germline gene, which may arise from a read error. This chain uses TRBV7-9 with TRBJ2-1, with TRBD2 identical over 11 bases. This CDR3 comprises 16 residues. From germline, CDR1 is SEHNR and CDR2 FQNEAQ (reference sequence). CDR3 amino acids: CASSRPSGLADNEHFF. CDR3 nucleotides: TGTGCCAGCAGCCGTCCGTCGGGACTAGCGGACAATGAGCACTTCTTC. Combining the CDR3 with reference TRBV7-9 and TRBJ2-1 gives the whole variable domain DTGVSQNPRHKITKRGQNVTFRCDPISEHNRLYWYRQTLGQGPEFLTYFQNEAQLEKSRLLSDRFSAERPKGSFSTLEIQRTEQGDSAMYLCASSRPSGLADNEHFFGPGTRLTVL.

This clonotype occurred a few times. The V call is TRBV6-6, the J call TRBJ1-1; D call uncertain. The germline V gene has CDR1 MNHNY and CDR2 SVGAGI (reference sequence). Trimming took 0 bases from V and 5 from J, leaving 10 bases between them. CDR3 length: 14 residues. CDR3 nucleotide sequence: TGTGCCAGCAGTTACTCACTCATAGGAACTGAAGCTTTCTTT. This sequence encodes CASSYSLIGTEAFF.

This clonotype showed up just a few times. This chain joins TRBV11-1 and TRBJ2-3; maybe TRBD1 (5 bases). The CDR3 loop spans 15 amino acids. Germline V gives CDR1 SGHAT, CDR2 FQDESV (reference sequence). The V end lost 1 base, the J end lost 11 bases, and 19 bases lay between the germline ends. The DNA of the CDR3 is TGTGCCAGCAGCTTAGGGGGCTACGATTCAGATGAGCAGTATTTT. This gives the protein CASSLGGYDSDEQYF.

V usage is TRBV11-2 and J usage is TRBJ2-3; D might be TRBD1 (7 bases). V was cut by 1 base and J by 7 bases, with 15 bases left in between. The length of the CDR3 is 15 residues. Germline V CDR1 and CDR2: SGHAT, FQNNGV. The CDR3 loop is CASSLVQGRINTQYF. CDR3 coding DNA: TGTGCCAGCAGCTTAGTACAGGGGAGGATAAATACGCAGTATTTT.

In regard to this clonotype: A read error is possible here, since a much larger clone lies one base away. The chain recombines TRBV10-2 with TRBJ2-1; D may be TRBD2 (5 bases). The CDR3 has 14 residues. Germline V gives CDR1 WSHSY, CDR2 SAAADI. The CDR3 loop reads CANSAGGFYNEQFF. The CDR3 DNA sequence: TGCGCCAACAGTGCGGGTGGCTTCTACAATGAGCAGTTCTTC.

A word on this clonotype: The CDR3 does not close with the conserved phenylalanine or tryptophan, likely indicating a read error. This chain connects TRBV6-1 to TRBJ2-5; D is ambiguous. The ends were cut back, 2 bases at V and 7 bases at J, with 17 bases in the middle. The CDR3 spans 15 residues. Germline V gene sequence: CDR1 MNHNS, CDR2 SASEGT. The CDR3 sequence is CASSERALDEVTQYY. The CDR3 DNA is TGTGCCAGCAGTGAAAGGGCTCTAGATGAGGTGACCCAGTACTAC.

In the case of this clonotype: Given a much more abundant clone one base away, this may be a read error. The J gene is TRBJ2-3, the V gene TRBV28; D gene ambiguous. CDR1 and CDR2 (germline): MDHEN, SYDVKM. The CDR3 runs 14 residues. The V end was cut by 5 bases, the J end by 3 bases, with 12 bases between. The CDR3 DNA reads TGTGCCAGCAGTCTTACCCAGTCTACAGATACGCAGTATTTT. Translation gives CASSLTQSTDTQYF.

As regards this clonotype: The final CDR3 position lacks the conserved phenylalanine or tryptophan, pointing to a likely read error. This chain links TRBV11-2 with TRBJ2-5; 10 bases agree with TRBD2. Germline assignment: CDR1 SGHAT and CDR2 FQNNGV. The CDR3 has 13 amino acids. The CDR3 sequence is CTSGGGDQETQYS. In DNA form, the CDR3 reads TGCACCAGCGGGGGGGGGGACCAAGAGACCCAGTACTCC.

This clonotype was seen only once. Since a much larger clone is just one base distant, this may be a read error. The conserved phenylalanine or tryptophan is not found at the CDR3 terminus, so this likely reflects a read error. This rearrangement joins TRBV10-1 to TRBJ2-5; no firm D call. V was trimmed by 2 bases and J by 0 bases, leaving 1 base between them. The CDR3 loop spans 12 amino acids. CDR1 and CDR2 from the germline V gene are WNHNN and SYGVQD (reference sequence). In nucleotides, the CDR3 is TGCGCCAGCAGTGAGAACCAAGAGACCCAGTACCTC. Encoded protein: CASSENQETQYL.

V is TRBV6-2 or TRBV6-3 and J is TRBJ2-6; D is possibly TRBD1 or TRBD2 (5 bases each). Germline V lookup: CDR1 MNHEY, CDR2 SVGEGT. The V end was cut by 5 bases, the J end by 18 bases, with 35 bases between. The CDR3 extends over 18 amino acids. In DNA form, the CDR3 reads TGTGCCAGCAGTGGGTGGGTCGACACTGACTCTGGGACCAACGTCTCGACTTTC. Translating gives CASSGWVDTDSGTNVSTF.

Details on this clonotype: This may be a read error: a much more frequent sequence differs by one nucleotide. The CDR3 nucleotides read TGTGCCATCAGTCTTTCGACAGAAGGTACGCAGTATTTT. Its protein is CAISLSTEGTQYF. The V call is TRBV10-3, the J call TRBJ2-3; weak D call: TRBD1 (5 bases). The CDR3 is 13 residues long. V lost 5 bases and J lost 8, with 14 bases in between. CDR1 and CDR2 from the germline V gene are ENHRY and SYGVKD.

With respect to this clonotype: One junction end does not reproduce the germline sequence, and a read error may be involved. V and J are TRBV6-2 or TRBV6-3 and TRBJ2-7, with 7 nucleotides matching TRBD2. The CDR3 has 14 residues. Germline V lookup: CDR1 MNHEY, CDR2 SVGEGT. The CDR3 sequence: CASGYSRESYEQYF. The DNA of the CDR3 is TGTGCCAGCGGTTACTCGCGGGAGTCCTACGAGCAATACTTC.

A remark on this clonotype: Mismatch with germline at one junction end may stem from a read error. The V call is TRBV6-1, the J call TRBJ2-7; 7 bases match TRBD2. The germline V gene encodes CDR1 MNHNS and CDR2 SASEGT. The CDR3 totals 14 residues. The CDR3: CASDSGILSQEQYF. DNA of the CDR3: TGCGCCAGTGACAGCGGGATATTATCCCAGGAGCAGTACTTC.

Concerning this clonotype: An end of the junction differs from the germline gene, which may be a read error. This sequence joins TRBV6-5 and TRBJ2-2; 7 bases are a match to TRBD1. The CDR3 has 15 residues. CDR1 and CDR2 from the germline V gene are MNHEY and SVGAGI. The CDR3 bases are TGTGCAAGCAGTTATAGCAGGGGGTCGGCCGGGGATCTGTTTTTT. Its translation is CASSYSRGSAGDLFF.

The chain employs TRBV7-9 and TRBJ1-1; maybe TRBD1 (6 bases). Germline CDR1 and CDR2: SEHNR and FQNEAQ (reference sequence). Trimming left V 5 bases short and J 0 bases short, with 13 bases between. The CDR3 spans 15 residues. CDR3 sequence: CASSPQGSLNTEAFF. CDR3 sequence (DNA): TGTGCCAGCAGCCCCCAGGGGTCGTTGAACACTGAAGCTTTCTTT.

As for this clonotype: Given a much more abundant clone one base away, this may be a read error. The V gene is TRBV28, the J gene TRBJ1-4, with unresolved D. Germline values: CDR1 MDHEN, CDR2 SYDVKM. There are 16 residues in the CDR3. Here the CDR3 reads CASSSPGRTSNEELFF. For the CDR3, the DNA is TGTGCCAGCAGTTCCCCCGGTCGCACCTCAAATGAAGAACTGTTTTTT.

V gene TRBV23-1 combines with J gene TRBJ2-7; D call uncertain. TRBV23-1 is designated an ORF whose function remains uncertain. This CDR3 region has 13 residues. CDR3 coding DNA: TGCGATTTCTTGGCGACGGGCTCCTACGAGCAGTACTTC. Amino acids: CDFLATGSYEQYF.

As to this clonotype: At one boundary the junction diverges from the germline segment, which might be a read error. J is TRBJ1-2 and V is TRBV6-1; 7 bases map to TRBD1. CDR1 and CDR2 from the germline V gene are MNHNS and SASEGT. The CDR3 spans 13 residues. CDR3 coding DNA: TGTGCCATCAGTGAAGCGTACAGGGGTCCCTGCACCTTC. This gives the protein CAISEAYRGPCTF.

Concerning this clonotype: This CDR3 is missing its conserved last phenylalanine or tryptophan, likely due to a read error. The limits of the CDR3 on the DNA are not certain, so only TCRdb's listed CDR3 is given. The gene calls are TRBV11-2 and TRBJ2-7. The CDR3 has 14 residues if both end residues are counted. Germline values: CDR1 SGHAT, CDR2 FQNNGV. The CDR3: CASSLTDTAYEHYL.

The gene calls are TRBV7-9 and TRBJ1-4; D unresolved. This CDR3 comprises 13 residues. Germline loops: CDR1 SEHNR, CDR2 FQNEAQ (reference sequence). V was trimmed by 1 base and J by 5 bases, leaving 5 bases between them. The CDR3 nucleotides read TGTGCCAGCAGCTTAGGTGGGAATGAAAAACTGTTTTTT. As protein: CASSLGGNEKLFF.

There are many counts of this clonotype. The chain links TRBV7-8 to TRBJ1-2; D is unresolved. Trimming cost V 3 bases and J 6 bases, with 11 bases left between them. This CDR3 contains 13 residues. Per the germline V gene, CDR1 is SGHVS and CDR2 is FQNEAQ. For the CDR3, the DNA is TGTGCCAGCAGCTTCAGTTCTGGGGATGGCTACACCTTC. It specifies CASSFSSGDGYTF.

The CDR3 loop is CASSHDLGKEQYF. CDR3 nucleotides: TGTGCCAGCAGCCATGATCTGGGAAAGGAGCAGTACTTC. The chain joins TRBV4-2 to TRBJ2-7; D call uncertain. Trimming cost V 3 bases and J 7 bases, with 13 bases left between them. Germline V gene lookup returns CDR1 LGHNA and CDR2 YNFKEQ. The CDR3 runs to 13 residues.

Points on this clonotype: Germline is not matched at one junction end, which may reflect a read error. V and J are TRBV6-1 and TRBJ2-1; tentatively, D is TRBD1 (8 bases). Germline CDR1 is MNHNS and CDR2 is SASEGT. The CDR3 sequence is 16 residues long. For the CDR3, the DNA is TGTGACAGCAGTGCCCTCTCCACAGGGGGGGGCGATGAGCAGTTCTTC. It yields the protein CDSSALSTGGGDEQFF.

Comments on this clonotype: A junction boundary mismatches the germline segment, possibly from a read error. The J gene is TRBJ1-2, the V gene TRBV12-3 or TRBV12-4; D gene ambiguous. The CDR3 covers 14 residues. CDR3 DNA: TGTGCCAGCAGTTCAACCGTGATTAACTATGGCTACGCCTTC. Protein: CASSSTVINYGYAF.

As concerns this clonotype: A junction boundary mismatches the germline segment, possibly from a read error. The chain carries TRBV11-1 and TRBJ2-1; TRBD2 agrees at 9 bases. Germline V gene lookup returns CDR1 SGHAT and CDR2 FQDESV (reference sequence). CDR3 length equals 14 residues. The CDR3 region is CASSRLAGEVEQSF. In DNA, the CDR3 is TGTGCCAGCAGCCGATTAGCGGGGGAGGTTGAGCAGTCCTTC.